Here is one TCR beta chain with its context. This record belongs to a study of blood T cell repertoires in COVID-19. Overall study context: Samples of COVID-19 (acute and convalescent) were obtained from the United States, Italy and Spain.

Participants spanned ages about 18 to 100 years and resided in roughly 22 US areas. Which cohort a participant joined came from the clinical history participants gave. Cohort 3 recovered donors had two negative PCRs, clearance, or symptom resolution. This CDR3 is built from 14 residues. With 2 bases removed from V and 6 bases from J, the gap between germline ends came to 13 bases. CDR1 and CDR2 from the germline V gene are MNHNY and SVGAGI (reference sequence). Libraries were prepared by immunoSEQ multiplex PCR; TCRdb keeps only in-frame clonotypes and omits some of them. The sample shows 250,000 to 350,000 clones, about 87% of them seen only once.

The sequence came from a woman in her late teens or twenties who had recovered from COVID-19. The chain combines TRBV6-6 with TRBJ1-1; tentative D call: TRBD1 (6 bases). The material sequenced was PBMCs or T cells enriched from blood (not recorded which). The DNA of the CDR3 is TGTGCCAGCAGTTACACCAGGGGTGACGCTGAAGCTTTCTTT. Translating gives CASSYTRGDAEAFF.